The T cell receptor beta chain described here comes from a study of blood T cells in healthy people across ages. Study context: Every two T cells gave about one barcoded beta molecule via template switching.

Primed by a sample-barcoded 5' primer and a J-beta primer mix, a second PCR proceeded for 7 to 11 cycles. TCRdb processed the 5' RACE reads anew with MiXCR; each CDR3 protein has one entry. The sample has around 1.5 million distinct CDR3 sequences, around 42% seen once. Remarks on this clonotype: Its matching antigen is unknown.

Study results and caveats: Whereas aged donors had fewer naive CD4+ cells, long-lived donors had more of them and higher diversity. CMV status of donors was unknown, possibly confounding expanded clonotype changes. The unsorted PBMCs prevented any conclusive comparison of naive versus antigen-experienced cells.

The CDR3 contains 13 residues. The germline V gene encodes CDR1 SGHNT and CDR2 YENEEA. Trimming took 2 bases from V and 3 from J, leaving 7 bases between them. The rearrangement links TRBV11-3 to TRBJ1-1; D is unresolved. The sample was blood. This TCR was recovered from a woman under 30 in good health. The CDR3 here is CASSLFDHTEAFF. For the CDR3, the DNA is TGTGCCAGCAGCTTATTCGACCACACTGAAGCTTTCTTT.